The clone carrying this T cell receptor beta chain was recorded only once. The antigen is not known. A much larger clone differs by one base, so this may be a read error. V gave up 5 bases and J gave up 3 bases, with 20 bases separating them. The length of the CDR3 is 16 residues. Germline assignment: CDR1 SGHAT and CDR2 FQNNGV. This sample is drawn from a study of identical twins. TCRdb re-derived calls from the 5' RACE reads in MiXCR, one entry per CDR3 protein. Among 1.5 million to 2 million distinct CDR3 sequences listed, roughly 35% were seen once. The study's findings and limits: Out-of-frame beta chain sequences displayed weaker excess sharing between twins.

The genes are TRBV11-2 and TRBJ2-7; D perhaps matches TRBD1 (5 bases). The specimen was cord blood. This TCR was sampled from a newborn girl in good health. Here the CDR3 reads CASSAIQGAIYYEQYF. CDR3 bases: TGTGCCAGCAGCGCGATCCAGGGCGCGATTTACTACGAGCAGTACTTC. The variable domain in full, completed from reference TRBV11-2 and TRBJ2-7, reads EAGVAQSPRYKIIEKRQSVAFWCNPISGHATLYWYQQILGQGPKLLIQFQNNGVVDDSQLPKDRFSAERLKGVDSTLKIQPAKLEDSAVYLCASSAIQGAIYYEQYFGPGTRLTVT.